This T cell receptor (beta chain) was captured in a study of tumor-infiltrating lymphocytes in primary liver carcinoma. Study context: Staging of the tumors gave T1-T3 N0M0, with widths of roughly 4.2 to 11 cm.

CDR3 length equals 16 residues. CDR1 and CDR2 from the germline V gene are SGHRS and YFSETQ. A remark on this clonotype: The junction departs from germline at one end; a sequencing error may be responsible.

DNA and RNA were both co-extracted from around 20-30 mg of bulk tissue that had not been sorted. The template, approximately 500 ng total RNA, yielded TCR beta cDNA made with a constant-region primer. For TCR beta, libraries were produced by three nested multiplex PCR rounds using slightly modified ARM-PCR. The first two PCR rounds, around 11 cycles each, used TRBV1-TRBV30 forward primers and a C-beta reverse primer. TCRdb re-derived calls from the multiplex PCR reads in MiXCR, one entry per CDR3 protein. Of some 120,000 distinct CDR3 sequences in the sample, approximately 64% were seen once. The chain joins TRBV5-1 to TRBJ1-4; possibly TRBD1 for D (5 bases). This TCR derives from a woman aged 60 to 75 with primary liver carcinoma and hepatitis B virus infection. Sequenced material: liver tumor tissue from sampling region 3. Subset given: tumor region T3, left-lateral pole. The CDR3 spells CVSSPSRGGNNGKLFF. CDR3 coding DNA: TGCGTCAGCAGCCCCTCGCGGGGGGGGAATAATGGAAAACTGTTTTTT. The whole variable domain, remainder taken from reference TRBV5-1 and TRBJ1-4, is KAGVTQTPRYLIKTRGQQVTLSCSPISGHRSVSWYQQTPGQGLQFLFEYFSETQRNKGNFPGRFSGRQFSNSRSEMNVSTLELGDSALYLCVSSPSRGGNNGKLFFGSGTQLSVL.